The 26 T cell receptor beta chains presented below share a single source sample, sequenced in a study of Ad26.COV2.S vaccination and SARS-CoV-2 variants. Stated treatment: 19 received Ad26.COV2.S at low or high dose, single or two shots; several received placebo; per-sample allocation not given. The investigators took samples on day 63 after the first vaccine or placebo injection. TCRdb's table, derived via immunoSEQ multiplex PCR, lists solely in-frame clones and lacks some. The sample has hundreds of thousands of clones, around 92% seen once. The specimen was peripheral blood, collected in a trial of Ad26.COV2.S vaccine versus placebo. These receptors originate from a person aged 18-65 years who received the Ad26.COV2.S COVID-19 vaccine or a placebo.

This clone occurred a few times. DNA of the CDR3: TGTGCCTGGAGTGTACGGGGTAGGCTTTTCTCTGGAAACACCATATATTTT. Translation gives CAWSVRGRLFSGNTIYF. The chain recombines TRBV30 with TRBJ1-3, with unresolved D. This CDR3 has 17 residues. V lost 0 bases and J 0 bases, leaving 15 bases between the germline ends. From germline, CDR1 is GTSNPN and CDR2 SVGIG (reference sequence).

This rearrangement joins TRBV6-2 or TRBV6-3 to TRBJ2-2; a weak D match, TRBD2 (5 bases). This CDR3 contains 18 residues. Deletions cut 6 bases from V and 1 base from J, with 21 bases between. From germline, CDR1 is MNHEY and CDR2 SVGEGT. CDR3 in amino acids: CASSSTALGRGNTGELFF. Here the CDR3 DNA reads TGTGCCAGCAGCTCCACTGCCCTAGGGAGAGGGAACACCGGGGAGCTGTTTTTT.

The chain links TRBV9 to TRBJ2-7, with 14 bases matching TRBD2. The CDR3 consists of 15 residues. The junction had 1 base not matched to a gene; V was cut back by 2 bases and J by 3 bases. In germline, CDR1 is SGDLS, CDR2 YYNGEE. CDR3 sequence: CASSVGTSGSYEQYF. CDR3 coding DNA: TGTGCCAGCAGCGTGGGGACTAGCGGGAGCTACGAGCAGTACTTC.

This clone was observed once. The CDR3 sequence is CASSQSPSSEDRGKGGNTEAFF. The CDR3 DNA reads as TGCGCCAGCAGTCAATCGCCCTCTTCTGAGGACAGGGGTAAAGGAGGGAACACTGAAGCTTTCTTT. This rearrangement joins TRBV23-1 to TRBJ1-1, with 9 bases fitting TRBD1. TRBV23-1 carries the ORF label, with uncertain function. This CDR3 is built from 22 residues. With V trimmed by 0 bases and J by 1 base, 21 bases remained unmatched.

The V gene is TRBV7-2, the J gene TRBJ2-1; 15 bases line up with TRBD2. The V gene end was trimmed by 3 bases and the J gene end by 9 bases; junction bases not matched to a gene: 9. The CDR3 spans 17 residues. The V gene's germline CDR1 is SGHTA and CDR2 FQGNSA. CDR3 sequence reads: CASSFGLAGGIVGEQFF. CDR3 sequence (DNA): TGTGCCAGCAGCTTCGGACTAGCGGGAGGGATAGTAGGTGAGCAGTTCTTC.

V usage is TRBV18 and J usage is TRBJ1-1; tentatively, D is TRBD1 (6 bases). Trimming stripped 2 bases from V and 0 bases from J, with 10 bases between. The CDR3 covers 15 residues. CDR1 KGHSH and CDR2 LQKENI come from the germline V gene. The CDR3 protein is CASSPFGGLNTEAFF. The CDR3 nucleotides read TGTGCCAGCTCACCATTCGGGGGCCTGAACACTGAAGCTTTCTTT.

V is TRBV19 and J is TRBJ2-5, with D unclear. In germline, CDR1 is LNHDA, CDR2 SQIVND (reference sequence). The CDR3 is 13 amino acids. V was trimmed by 5 bases and J by 3 bases, leaving 10 bases between them. The CDR3 region has the DNA TGTGCCAGTAGTCAAGGACGAAAAGAGACCCAGTACTTC. This encodes CASSQGRKETQYF.

The gene calls are TRBV30 and TRBJ1-6, with D tentatively TRBD1 (6 bases). Trimming took off 5 bases at V and 9 bases at J, with 17 bases between the two ends. The CDR3 extends over 14 amino acids. Germline CDR1 reads GTSNPN; CDR2 reads SVGIG (reference sequence). The CDR3 sequence is CAWDQGRMGSPLHF. CDR3 sequence (DNA): TGTGCCTGGGATCAGGGGAGGATGGGTTCACCCCTCCACTTT.

This clone was seen just once. The gene calls are TRBV7-2 and TRBJ1-2; 7 positions match TRBD1. The V gene end was trimmed by 5 bases and the J gene end by 5 bases; junction bases not matched to a gene: 5. Germline CDR1 and CDR2: SGHTA and FQGNSA. CDR3 length: 13 amino acids. The CDR3 sequence is CASSDRVVYGYTF. The CDR3 DNA reads TGTGCCAGCAGCGACAGGGTTGTATATGGCTACACCTTC.

This rearrangement joins TRBV19 to TRBJ1-4; no reliable D call. CDR3 length: 15 residues. Trimming left V 6 bases short and J 0 bases short, with 11 bases between. Germline CDR1 reads LNHDA; CDR2 reads SQIVND (reference sequence). The CDR3 DNA reads as TGTGCCAGTAGAGAGAGTTTTGCAACTAATGAAAAACTGTTTTTT. This sequence encodes CASRESFATNEKLFF.

Of note for this clone: The same CDR3 can be traced to other DNA sequences in this sample. The V call is TRBV30, the J call TRBJ1-1; D gene unclear. V lost 2 bases and J lost 0, with 4 bases in between. CDR3 size: 12 residues. The germline gives CDR1 GTSNPN, CDR2 SVGIG (reference sequence). Written as DNA, the CDR3 is TGTGCCTGGAGTAGGTTGAACACTGAAGCTTTCTTT. This sequence encodes CAWSRLNTEAFF.

The chain couples TRBV9 to TRBJ1-2, with D unclear. The germline V gene encodes CDR1 SGDLS and CDR2 YYNGEE. The CDR3 runs to 14 residues. Trimming shortened V by 0 bases and J by 4 bases, and 10 bases separated the two germline ends. The CDR3 bases are TGTGCCAGCAGCGTAGGAGCAGAAGCCTATGGCTACACCTTC. Its protein is CASSVGAEAYGYTF. Full variable domain (rest looked up from reference TRBV9 and TRBJ1-2): DSGVTQTPKHLITATGQRVTLRCSPRSGDLSVYWYQQSLDQGLQFLIQYYNGEERAKGNILERFSAQQFPDLHSELNLSSLELGDSALYFCASSVGAEAYGYTFGSGTRLTVV.

The rearrangement links TRBV10-3 to TRBJ2-3; D might be TRBD1 (5 bases). With 7 bases removed from V and 1 base from J, the gap between germline ends came to 12 bases. CDR1 and CDR2 from the germline V gene are ENHRY and SYGVKD. The CDR3 is 14 amino acids. The CDR3 DNA sequence: TGTGCCATCAAGTTAGGGGAAGGCACAGATACGCAGTATTTT. Translation gives CAIKLGEGTDTQYF.

CDR3 sequence (DNA): TGCGCCAGCAACAAGGAAGTAGGACCCGGGGAGCTGTTTTTT. Amino acids: CASNKEVGPGELFF. The rearrangement links TRBV4-3 to TRBJ2-2; D gene ambiguous. Germline V CDR1 and CDR2: LGHNA, YSLEER. Trimming removed 7 bases from V and 6 bases from J, with 15 bases in between. This CDR3 spans 14 amino acids.

This clone was seen a handful of times. The chain is built from TRBV13 and TRBJ1-1, with a weak D call TRBD1 (5 bases). The germline V gene has CDR1 PRHDT and CDR2 FYEKMQ (reference sequence). The CDR3 sequence is 13 residues long. V lost 6 bases, J lost 1 base, and 9 bases lay in between. For the CDR3, the DNA is TGTGCCAGCAGTAAGACAGAGAACACTGAAGCTTTCTTT. It codes for CASSKTENTEAFF.

Concerning this clone itself: This CDR3 is also generated by other DNA sequences in the sample. The rearrangement uses TRBV7-2 and TRBJ1-3; D is unresolved. In germline, CDR1 is SGHTA, CDR2 FQGNSA. CDR3 length equals 12 residues. With 1 base removed from V and 7 bases from J, the gap between germline ends came to 5 bases. CDR3 loop: CASSLVGNTIYF. CDR3 coding DNA: TGTGCCAGCAGCTTAGTAGGGAACACCATATATTTT.

This clone was detected once. V and J are TRBV7-9 and TRBJ2-2; TRBD1 matches 9 bases. With 5 bases clipped from V and 6 bases from J, the junction kept 10 bases outside the gene matches. The CDR3 contains 16 residues. Germline V gives CDR1 SEHNR, CDR2 FQNEAQ (reference sequence). CDR3 amino acids: CASSVQTGGNSGELFF. Here the CDR3 DNA reads TGTGCCAGCAGCGTACAGACAGGGGGAAACTCCGGGGAGCTGTTTTTT.

The V gene is TRBV4-2, the J gene TRBJ1-2, with D perhaps TRBD1 (6 bases). Germline assignment: CDR1 LGHNA and CDR2 YNFKEQ. Trimming removed 2 bases at V and 1 base at J, with 11 bases between. This CDR3 region has 15 residues. The CDR3 reads CASSQTGTLNYGYTF. CDR3 sequence (DNA): TGTGCCAGCAGCCAAACCGGGACACTTAACTATGGCTACACCTTC.

The J gene is TRBJ2-1, the V gene TRBV18; maybe TRBD2 (5 bases). Germline loops: CDR1 KGHSH, CDR2 LQKENI. Trimming pared 0 bases from V and 8 bases from J, leaving 14 bases between. The CDR3 spans 15 residues. The CDR3, as DNA: TGTGCCAGCTCACCACCCAATAGCGCCAATGATGAGCAGTTCTTC. Translated: CASSPPNSANDEQFF.

CDR3 sequence: CASSVAGTSTGELFF. CDR3 DNA: TGTGCCAGCAGCGTAGCGGGGACTTCAACCGGGGAGCTGTTTTTT. The chain uses TRBV9 and TRBJ2-2; D may be TRBD2 (6 bases). V shed 0 bases and J shed 5 bases, with 11 bases lying between them. CDR3 size: 15 residues. CDR1 and CDR2 from the germline V gene are SGDLS and YYNGEE.

The chain carries TRBV6-5 and TRBJ2-7; no clear D. Trimming took off 6 bases at V and 7 bases at J, with 19 bases between the two ends. Germline V gives CDR1 MNHEY, CDR2 SVGAGI. CDR3 length equals 14 residues. The CDR3 coding sequence is TGTGCCAGCAGGAGGAGTGCCCCCGCACTAGAGCAGTACTTC. Protein sequence: CASRRSAPALEQYF.

This CDR3 reads CASSIGTGGYEQFF. The CDR3 nucleotides read TGTGCCAGTAGTATAGGGACAGGGGGCTATGAGCAGTTCTTC. This sequence joins TRBV19 and TRBJ2-1; 11 bases agree with TRBD1. CDR3 size: 14 residues. CDR1 LNHDA and CDR2 SQIVND come from the germline V gene (reference sequence). Trimming removed 1 base from V and 8 bases from J; junction bases left unmatched: 1.

The genes are TRBV12-3 or TRBV12-4 and TRBJ1-2; D gene unclear. The CDR3 sequence is 12 residues long. V was clipped by 5 bases and J by 10 bases, with 14 bases between them. CDR3 region: CASSGLTGDYTF. CDR3 DNA sequence: TGTGCCAGCAGTGGGCTCACCGGGGACTACACCTTC.

The V gene is TRBV6-5, the J gene TRBJ2-6, with D unclear. This CDR3 spans 16 amino acids. Germline V gene sequence: CDR1 MNHEY, CDR2 SVGAGI. Trimming shortened V by 2 bases and J by 2 bases, and 10 bases separated the two germline ends. Here the CDR3 DNA reads TGTGCCAGCAGTTACAACCACGTAACTGGGGCCAACGTCCTGACTTTC. Amino acid sequence: CASSYNHVTGANVLTF.

This chain joins TRBV7-2 and TRBJ2-3; tentatively, D is TRBD1 (6 bases). Per germline, CDR1 SGHTA and CDR2 FQGNSA. V lost 5 bases and J lost 2, with 14 bases in between. This CDR3 has 15 residues. The CDR3 spells CASSPSPGVTDTQYF. The CDR3 DNA is TGTGCCAGCAGCCCCAGCCCAGGGGTCACAGATACGCAGTATTTT.

This chain connects TRBV9 to TRBJ1-3; unclear D gene. Germline V gene sequence: CDR1 SGDLS, CDR2 YYNGEE. This CDR3 has 14 amino acids. V lost 1 base and J 0 bases, leaving 5 bases between the germline ends. CDR3 coding DNA: TGTGCCAGCAGCGTAAGTTCCTCTGGAAACACCATATATTTT. This encodes CASSVSSSGNTIYF.